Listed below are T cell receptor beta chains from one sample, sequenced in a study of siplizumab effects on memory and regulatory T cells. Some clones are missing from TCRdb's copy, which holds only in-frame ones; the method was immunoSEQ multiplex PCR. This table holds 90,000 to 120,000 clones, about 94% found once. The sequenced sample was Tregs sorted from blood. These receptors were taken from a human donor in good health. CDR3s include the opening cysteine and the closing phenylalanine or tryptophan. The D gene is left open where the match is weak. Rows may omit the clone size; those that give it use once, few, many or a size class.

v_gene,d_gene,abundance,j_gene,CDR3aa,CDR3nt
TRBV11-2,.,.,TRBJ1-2,CASSTRGLGGYTF,TGTGCCAGCAGCACTAGAGGGTTGGGTGGCTACACCTTC
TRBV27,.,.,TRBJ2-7,CASSQEGFYEQYF,TGTGCCAGCAGTCAGGAGGGCTTCTACGAGCAGTACTTC
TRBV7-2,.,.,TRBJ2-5,CASSSDFYQTGQETQYF,TGTGCCAGCAGCTCCGATTTCTACCAAACGGGCCAAGAGACCCAGTACTTC
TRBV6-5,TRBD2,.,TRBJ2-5,CASRQPGLAWETQYF,TGTGCCAGCAGACAGCCGGGACTAGCCTGGGAGACCCAGTACTTC
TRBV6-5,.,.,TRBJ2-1,CASRISVGNEQFF,TGTGCCAGCAGAATTTCTGTGGGGAATGAGCAGTTCTTC
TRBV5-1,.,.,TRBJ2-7,CASSLSASQTYEQYF,TGCGCCAGCAGCTTGTCTGCGTCGCAGACCTACGAGCAGTACTTC
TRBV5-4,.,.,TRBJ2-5,CASSWDGGKGSETQYF,TGTGCCAGCAGCTGGGACGGTGGAAAAGGGTCAGAGACCCAGTACTTC
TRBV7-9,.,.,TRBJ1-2,CASSLGSTAYTF,TGTGCCAGCAGCTTAGGGTCTACAGCCTACACCTTC
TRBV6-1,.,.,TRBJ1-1,CASSTPTEAFF,TGTGCCAGCAGTACACCCACTGAAGCTTTCTTT
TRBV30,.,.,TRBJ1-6,CAWSLPSAPLHF,TGTGCCTGGAGCCTACCAAGCGCACCCCTCCACTTT
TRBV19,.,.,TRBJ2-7,CASSLLPRGRVGVEQYF,TGTGCCAGTAGTCTCCTCCCCCGTGGTCGGGTCGGAGTCGAGCAGTACTTC
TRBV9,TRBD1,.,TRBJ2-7,CASSVGEDRVYEQYF,TGTGCCAGCAGCGTAGGGGAGGACAGGGTATACGAGCAGTACTTC
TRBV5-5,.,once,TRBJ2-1,CASSLLAGGEQFF,TGTGCCAGCAGCTTGCTTGCGGGCGGCGAGCAGTTCTTC
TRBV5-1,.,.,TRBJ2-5,CASMTEETQYF,TGCGCCAGCATGACGGAGGAGACCCAGTACTTC
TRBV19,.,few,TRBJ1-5,CASSIVVNQPQHF,TGTGCCAGTAGTATAGTCGTAAATCAGCCCCAGCATTTT
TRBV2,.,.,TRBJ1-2,CASNPLRYYGYTF,TGTGCCAGCAACCCGCTTCGATACTATGGCTACACCTTC
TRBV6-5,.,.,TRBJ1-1,CASYRNTEAFF,TGTGCCAGCTACAGAAACACTGAAGCTTTCTTT
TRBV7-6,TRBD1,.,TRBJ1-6,CASSSGTGNSYNSPLHF,TGTGCCAGCAGCTCCGGGACAGGGAACTCCTATAATTCACCCCTCCACTTT
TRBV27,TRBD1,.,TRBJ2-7,CASSLTGNYEQYF,TGTGCCAGCAGTTTGACAGGGAACTACGAGCAGTACTTC
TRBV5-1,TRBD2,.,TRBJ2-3,CASSLGLAGGLDTQYF,TGCGCCAGCAGCTTGGGACTAGCGGGGGGTTTAGATACGCAGTATTTT
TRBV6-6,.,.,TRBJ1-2,CASSYSVLGSGGYTF,TGTGCCAGCAGTTACTCGGTCTTGGGTTCAGGTGGCTACACCTTC
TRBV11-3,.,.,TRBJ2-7,CASSDLDEQYF,TGTGCCAGCAGCGACCTGGACGAGCAGTACTTC
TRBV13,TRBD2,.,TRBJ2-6,CASVAGGRGAGANVLTF,TGTGCCAGCGTAGCGGGAGGGAGGGGAGCCGGGGCCAACGTCCTGACTTTC
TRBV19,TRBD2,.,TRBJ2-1,CASSSRGRANEQFF,TGTGCCAGTAGTAGTCGCGGGAGGGCGAATGAGCAGTTCTTC
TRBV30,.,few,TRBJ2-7,CAWKDRREYEQYF,TGTGCCTGGAAGGATCGAAGGGAATACGAGCAGTACTTC
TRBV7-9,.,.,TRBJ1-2,CASSSPRVEADYGYTF,TGTGCCAGCAGCTCCCCCCGGGTTGAAGCAGACTATGGCTACACCTTC
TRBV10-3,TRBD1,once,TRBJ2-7,CAISRGDRGNEQYF,TGTGCCATCTCCCGCGGGGACAGGGGCAACGAGCAGTACTTC
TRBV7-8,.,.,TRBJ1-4,CASSVQGRPEEKLFF,TGTGCCAGCAGCGTTCAGGGGAGGCCTGAGGAAAAACTGTTTTTT
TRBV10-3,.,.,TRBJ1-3,CAISFGGSGNTIYF,TGTGCCATCAGCTTCGGGGGCTCTGGAAACACCATATATTTT
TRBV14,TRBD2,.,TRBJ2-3,CASSQDGLAGFTDTQYF,TGTGCCAGCAGCCAAGATGGTTTAGCGGGCTTCACAGATACGCAGTATTTT
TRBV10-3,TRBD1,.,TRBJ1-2,CAISDLQGDYGYTF,TGTGCCATCAGTGACCTACAGGGGGACTATGGCTACACCTTC
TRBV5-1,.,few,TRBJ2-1,CASSYGGADEQFF,TGCGCCAGCAGCTATGGGGGGGCGGATGAGCAGTTCTTC
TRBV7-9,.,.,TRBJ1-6,CASSLGQEVSPLHF,TGTGCCAGCAGCTTAGGGCAGGAGGTTTCACCCCTCCACTTT
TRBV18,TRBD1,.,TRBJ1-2,CASSPRAPAGGYYGYTF,TGTGCCAGCTCCCCAAGGGCTCCCGCAGGGGGCTACTATGGCTACACCTTC
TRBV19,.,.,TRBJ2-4,CASSIKGWYIQYF,TGTGCCAGTAGTATCAAGGGTTGGTACATTCAGTACTTC
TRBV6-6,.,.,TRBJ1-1,CASSPTTNTEAFF,TGTGCCAGCAGCCCGACAACTAACACTGAAGCTTTCTTT
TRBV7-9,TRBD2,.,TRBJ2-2,CASSSGLAGNTGELFF,TGTGCCAGCAGCTCGGGACTAGCGGGGAACACCGGGGAGCTGTTTTTT
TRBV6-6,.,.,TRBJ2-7,CASSRGEQYF,TGTGCCAGCAGTCGTGGCGAGCAGTACTTC
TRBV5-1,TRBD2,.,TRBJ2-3,CASRVSGGAWVTDTQYF,TGCGCCAGCAGAGTTAGCGGGGGGGCCTGGGTCACAGATACGCAGTATTTT
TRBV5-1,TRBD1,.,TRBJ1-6,CASSIGQGYSPLHF,TGCGCCAGCAGCATCGGACAGGGGTATTCACCCCTCCACTTT
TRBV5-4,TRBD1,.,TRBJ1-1,CASSLQGGNMNTEAFF,TGTGCCAGCAGCTTGCAGGGGGGCAACATGAACACTGAAGCTTTCTTT
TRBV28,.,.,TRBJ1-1,CASSLWDRGVDTEAFF,TGTGCCAGCAGTTTATGGGATAGGGGAGTGGACACTGAAGCTTTCTTT
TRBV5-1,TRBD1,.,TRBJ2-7,CASSWGQGNYEQYF,TGCGCCAGCAGCTGGGGACAGGGCAATTACGAGCAGTACTTC
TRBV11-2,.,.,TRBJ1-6,CASSFQGGDNSPLHF,TGTGCCAGCAGCTTCCAGGGAGGGGATAATTCACCCCTCCACTTT
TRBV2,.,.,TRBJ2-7,CASGRGGLNSYEQYF,TGTGCCAGCGGGAGAGGGGGACTTAACTCCTACGAGCAGTACTTC
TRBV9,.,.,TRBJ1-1,CASSLGGLATEAFF,TGTGCCAGCAGCTTGGGGGGTTTGGCCACTGAAGCTTTCTTT
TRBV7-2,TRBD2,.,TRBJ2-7,CASSLSSGSYEQYF,TGTGCCAGCAGCTTGTCTAGCGGGAGCTACGAGCAGTACTTC
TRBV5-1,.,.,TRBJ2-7,CASSPEGLYEQYF,TGCGCCAGCAGCCCTGAGGGACTCTACGAGCAGTACTTC
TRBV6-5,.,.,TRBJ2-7,CASSTQGREQYF,TGTGCCAGCAGTACCCAGGGAAGGGAGCAGTACTTC
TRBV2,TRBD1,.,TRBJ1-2,CASGGGSNYGYTF,TGTGCCAGCGGAGGGGGCTCGAACTATGGCTACACCTTC
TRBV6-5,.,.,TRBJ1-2,CASSPTSAGYTF,TGTGCCAGCAGCCCAACGTCAGCTGGCTACACCTTC
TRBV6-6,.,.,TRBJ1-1,CASSYSASPFF,TGTGCCAGCAGTTACTCAGCGTCGCCTTTCTTT
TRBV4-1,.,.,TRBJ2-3,CASSQDRDTDTQYF,TGCGCCAGCAGCCAAGATAGGGATACAGATACGCAGTATTTT
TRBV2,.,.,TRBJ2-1,CASSEDRYSYNEQFF,TGTGCCAGCAGTGAGGACCGATACAGTTACAATGAGCAGTTCTTC